This T cell receptor beta chain was recovered during a study of T cell responses to AZD1222 COVID-19 vaccine. Study-wide findings and caveats: Breadth and depth of Spike-specific TCRs rose after two AZD1222 doses.

Worth noting for this clone: Its antigen is as yet unknown.

This CDR3 comprises 16 residues. V lost 2 bases and J lost 7, with 20 bases in between. Germline values: CDR1 SGHAT, CDR2 FQNNGV. Generated by immunoSEQ multiplex PCR, the TCRdb table keeps only in-frame clones and is missing some. This sample has under 150,000 clones; around 87% occur once, and the top ten carry around 3.5%. Sequencing used peripheral blood, obtained on day 0 of AZD1222 vaccination. This TCR was sampled from an adult in good health. The rearrangement links TRBV11-2 to TRBJ1-2; a weak D match, TRBD1 (6 bases). CDR3 sequence: CASSLHLLQGRGGYTF. In DNA, the CDR3 is TGTGCCAGCAGCTTACACCTCTTACAGGGAAGGGGTGGCTACACCTTC.